This T cell receptor (beta chain) was sequenced in a study of shared clonotypes between healthy human individuals. Broader study findings: Clonotypes shared by all four donors outscored non-shared clonotypes in generation probability. Sample collection involved blood only; tissue repertoires are likely different.

Germline-derived CDR1 and CDR2 are MDHEN and SYDVKM. The CDR3 loop spans 15 amino acids. V gave up 2 bases and J gave up 0 bases, with 8 bases separating them. Of note for this clone: Its antigen is still unknown.

Only in-frame clones appear in the TCRdb table, and some are missing; sequencing was by immunoSEQ multiplex PCR. The table lists around 2.5 million clones, approximately 94% of them singletons. The sequenced sample was naive CD4+ T cells from PBMCs. Subset given: CD45RA+ positively selected. This receptor was identified in a man aged 18 to 29 in good health. Some clones in this sample may be carry-over from other donors' samples. The chain is built from TRBV28 and TRBJ1-5, with D hard to call. The CDR3 spells CASSLEAYSNQPQHF. CDR3 nucleotides: TGTGCCAGCAGTTTAGAGGCTTATAGCAATCAGCCCCAGCATTTT.